This is a list of T cell receptor beta chains from one sample in a study of immune evolution from preneoplasia to lung adenocarcinoma. Repertoires were generated with immunoSEQ multiplex PCR, while TCRdb's copy carries only in-frame clones and drops some. The repertoire holds around 6,000 clones, with 70% to 80% as singletons. The sequencing sample was made of FFPE minimally invasive lung adenocarcinoma tissue. The receptors here all came from a person aged 60-80 years with lung adenocarcinoma. Both conserved end residues are part of each CDR3. A D gene is named only where the DNA matches it firmly.

TRBJ1-1 | TRBV29-1 | NA | CSRGGCTEAFF
TRBJ1-1 | TRBV7-3 | TRBD1 | CASSSQGTEAFF
TRBJ2-4 | TRBV5-1 | NA | CASSLGNSGAKNIQYF
TRBJ2-1 | TRBV29-1 | NA | CSVEDPARYNEQFF
TRBJ1-1 | TRBV28 | NA | CASSSDRKQNTEAFF
TRBJ2-5 | TRBV5-6 | TRBD1 | CASSLDGTGGKTQYF
TRBJ1-1 | TRBV27 | NA | CASRGRGWGNTEAFF
TRBJ2-3 | TRBV29-1 | TRBD2 | CSIATSGSLATTSTDTQYF
TRBJ1-1 | TRBV10-2 | NA | CASSVKGGTEAFF
TRBJ2-3 | TRBV5-1 | TRBD2 | CASSPLAGGFTDTQYF
TRBJ1-5 | TRBV6-5 | TRBD1 | CASSLQGAGNQPQHF
TRBJ2-3 | TRBV7-9 | NA | CASSPKGPDTQYF
TRBJ2-1 | TRBV2 | TRBD2 | CASSPTSGNLGEQFF
TRBJ2-7 | TRBV4-1 | NA | CASSQVVAISSYEQYF
TRBJ1-1 | TRBV7-3 | TRBD1 | CASSLLGPGGQGMGTEAFF
TRBJ1-4 | TRBV30 | NA | CAWSSLADYEKLFF
TRBJ2-7 | TRBV30 | TRBD1 | CAWSPGTGTYEQYF
TRBJ2-1 | TRBV4-1 | NA | CASSQPGPWNEQFF
TRBJ2-1 | TRBV5-1 | TRBD2 | CASSLELTGTSHNEQFF
TRBJ2-3 | TRBV19 | TRBD2 | CASKAGGSKDTQYF
TRBJ2-1 | TRBV7-9 | NA | CASSLAGVSYNEQFF
TRBJ2-7 | TRBV18 | TRBD2 | CASSGEGISYEQYF
TRBJ2-7 | TRBV4-1 | NA | CASSQDDRSSSYEQYF
TRBJ2-7 | TRBV28 | TRBD2 | CASSLSPGGYEQYF
TRBJ2-5 | TRBV5-6 | TRBD2 | CASSDLRGGIQETQYF
TRBJ2-7 | TRBV5-1 | TRBD1 | CASRPQGDRTYEQYF
TRBJ1-1 | TRBV11-3 | NA | CASSRDTEAFF
TRBJ1-1 | TRBV14 | NA | CASSQGPAKSTEAFF
TRBJ1-1 | TRBV6-1 | NA | CASSESPRTEAFF
TRBJ1-5 | TRBV5-1 | NA | CASSLGSGSLGPQHF
TRBJ2-3 | TRBV6-1 | TRBD1 | CASNVGQGRTDTQYF
TRBJ1-1 | TRBV6-5 | TRBD1 | CASRDSPGTGFAFF
TRBJ2-4 | TRBV5-1 | NA | CASSGGTAAKNIQYF
TRBJ2-7 | TRBV7-2 | NA | CASSFYRTYEQYF
TRBJ2-7 | TRBV14 | TRBD2 | CASSPGGGRRNEQYF
TRBJ2-7 | TRBV7-9 | NA | CASMDGGMGEQYF
TRBJ2-1 | TRBV7-3 | TRBD2 | CASSFQETGGGYNEQFF
TRBJ2-7 | TRBV25-1 | NA | CASSLQGTYEQYF
TRBJ1-5 | TRBV6-4 | TRBD1 | CASGTGGNQPQHF
TRBJ2-7 | TRBV6-1 | NA | CASKAGPISYEQYF
TRBJ2-1 | TRBV7-9 | TRBD2 | CASRREAYNEQFF
TRBJ2-7 | TRBV30 | TRBD1 | CAWTSGGGYEQYF
TRBJ1-2 | TRBV19 | NA | CASNGASWGHGYTF
TRBJ2-3 | TRBV19 | NA | CASSWASGGPDTQYF
TRBJ2-5 | TRBV28 | TRBD1 | CASSPGTGNQETQYF
TRBJ1-1 | TRBV5-1 | TRBD1 | CASSLATGEWTEAFF
NA | TRBV27 | TRBD2 | CASSSPGTRHYEQYF
TRBJ1-1 | TRBV30 | NA | CAWSAIRATEAFF
TRBJ2-3 | TRBV4-1 | NA | CASGKGPVAEGADTQYF
TRBJ2-7 | TRBV4-1 | TRBD2 | CASSQDPGLAVQYF
TRBJ2-5 | TRBV27 | TRBD1 | CASSPGTVHHQETQYF